Sequencing of this TCR beta chain was carried out in a study of cytomegalovirus exposure and HLA in healthy donors. About the study: Findings of an earlier analysis included more than 90 million unique TCR beta sequences from roughly 190 million T cells. The study's early data release held approximately 91 million unique TCRs from HLA-typed donors.

PCR employed 60 Vbeta and 13 Jbeta primers. Profiling relied on immunoSEQ multiplex PCR, and the TCRdb table lists in-frame clones only, not all of them. The sample table includes about 200,000 clones. Germline values: CDR1 SGHRS, CDR2 YFSETQ. This CDR3 is 13 amino acids long. V lost 4 bases and J lost 7; bases outside the gene matches: 2. Broader study findings: Accounts indicate the classifier identified cytomegalovirus status with strong specificity and sensitivity. Most subjects' HLA-A and HLA-B alleles were reportedly predicted from TCR beta sequences.

Notes on this clone: Its antigen is not known.

The TCR comes from a woman in her twenties or thirties in good health and CMV-seropositive. The chain employs TRBV5-1 and TRBJ1-6; 7 bases fit TRBD1. Material for sequencing was PBMCs. CDR3 residues: CASSETGNSPLHF. DNA for the CDR3: TGCGCCAGCAGCGAGACAGGGAATTCACCCCTCCACTTT.